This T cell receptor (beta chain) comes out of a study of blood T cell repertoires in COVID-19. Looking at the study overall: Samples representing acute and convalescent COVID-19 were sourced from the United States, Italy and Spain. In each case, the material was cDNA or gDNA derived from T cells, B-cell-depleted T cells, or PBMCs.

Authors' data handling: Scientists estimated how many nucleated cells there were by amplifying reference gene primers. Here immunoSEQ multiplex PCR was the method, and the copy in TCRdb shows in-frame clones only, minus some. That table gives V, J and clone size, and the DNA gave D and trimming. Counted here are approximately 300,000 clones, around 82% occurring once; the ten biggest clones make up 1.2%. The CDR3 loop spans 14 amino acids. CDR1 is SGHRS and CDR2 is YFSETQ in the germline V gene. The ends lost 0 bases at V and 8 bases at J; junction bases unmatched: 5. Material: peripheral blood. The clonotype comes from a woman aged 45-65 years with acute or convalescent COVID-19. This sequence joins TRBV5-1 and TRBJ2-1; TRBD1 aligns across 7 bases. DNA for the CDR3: TGCGCCAGCAGCTTGGCCTATCAGGGGGATGAGCAGTTCTTC. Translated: CASSLAYQGDEQFF. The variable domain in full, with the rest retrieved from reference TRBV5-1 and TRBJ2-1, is KAGVTQTPRYLIKTRGQQVTLSCSPISGHRSVSWYQQTPGQGLQFLFEYFSETQRNKGNFPGRFSGRQFSNSRSEMNVSTLELGDSALYLCASSLAYQGDEQFFGPGTRLTVL.